Presented here are 5 T cell receptor beta chains from one specimen sequenced in a study of vaccination and CD4 T cells after COVID-19. Treatment reported: roughly 10-day PBMC culture with coronavirus spike peptide pools or control peptides (ViraFEST assay). The antigens these receptors bind are not known. The Oncomine TCR Beta short-read assay was applied to DNA of cultured CD4+ T cells. TCRdb passed the PCR reads through MiXCR, listing each CDR3 protein once. Among 8,500 to 14,000 distinct CDR3 sequences listed, 65% were seen once. The source was CD4+ T cells from blood, cultured in vitro, collected before SARS-CoV-2 vaccination. Receptor source: a human donor who had recovered from COVID-19.

The chain recombines TRBV5-1 with TRBJ2-7; D tentatively reads TRBD1 or TRBD2 (5 bases each). This CDR3 region has 17 residues. V dropped 0 bases and J dropped 1 base, with 17 bases sitting between them. The germline CDR1 and CDR2 sequences are SGHRS and YFSETQ. The CDR3 loop is CASSLVASGTGSYEQYF. In nucleotides, the CDR3 is TGCGCCAGCAGCTTGGTTGCCTCCGGGACGGGGTCCTACGAGCAGTACTTC.

The V call is TRBV20-1, the J call TRBJ1-6; possible D gene TRBD1, 5 bases. The CDR3 has 14 residues. Deletions cut 5 bases from V and 5 bases from J, with 13 bases between. Germline CDR1 is DFQATT and CDR2 is SNEGSKA (reference sequence). The DNA for the CDR3 is TGCAGTGCTCCGCGTGACAGCCATAATTCACCCCTCCACTTT. Translated, it gives CSAPRDSHNSPLHF.

J is TRBJ1-5 and V is TRBV28; possibly TRBD1 for D (6 bases). Trimming shortened V by 9 bases and J by 7 bases, and 19 bases separated the two germline ends. This CDR3 contains 14 residues. Per the germline V gene, CDR1 is MDHEN and CDR2 is SYDVKM. For the CDR3, the DNA is TGTGCCAGTTTTTTAGGGGGGAAAGGCCAGCCCCAGCATTTT. It translates to CASFLGGKGQPQHF.

The chain combines TRBV5-4 with TRBJ2-1, with 7 bases lining up with TRBD1. The J segment lost 7 bases and the V segment lost 4 bases, leaving 5 bases of the junction unmatched. CDR1 is SGHNT and CDR2 is YYREEE in the germline V gene (reference sequence). The CDR3 spans 13 residues. DNA of the CDR3: TGTGCCAGCAGCGTACAGGGGTGGAATGAGCAGTTCTTC. This codes for CASSVQGWNEQFF.

In its sample, this clonotype was seen a few times. In DNA form, the CDR3 reads TGTGCCAGCAGTGAAAGGCGGGACGAGCAGTACTTC. It is translated as CASSERRDEQYF. The chain joins TRBV2 to TRBJ2-7, with a tentative D call TRBD2 (5 bases). CDR3 length: 12 amino acids. Germline V gene lookup returns CDR1 SNHLY and CDR2 FYNNEI. Trimming took off 2 bases at V and 5 bases at J, with 7 bases between the two ends.